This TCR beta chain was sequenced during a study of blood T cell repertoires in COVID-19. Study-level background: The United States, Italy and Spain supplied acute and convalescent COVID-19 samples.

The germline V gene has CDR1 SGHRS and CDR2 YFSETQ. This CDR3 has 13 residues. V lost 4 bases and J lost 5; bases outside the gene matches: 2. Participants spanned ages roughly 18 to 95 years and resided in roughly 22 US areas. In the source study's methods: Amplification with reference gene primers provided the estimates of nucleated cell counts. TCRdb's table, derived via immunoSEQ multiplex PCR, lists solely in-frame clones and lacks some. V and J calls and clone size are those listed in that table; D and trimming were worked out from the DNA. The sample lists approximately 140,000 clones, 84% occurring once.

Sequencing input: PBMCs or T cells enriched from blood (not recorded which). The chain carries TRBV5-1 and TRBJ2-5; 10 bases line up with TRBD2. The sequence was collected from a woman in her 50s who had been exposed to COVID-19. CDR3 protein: CASSPGLAETQYF. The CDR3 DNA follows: TGCGCCAGCAGCCCGGGACTAGCGGAGACCCAGTACTTC.